These T cell receptor beta chains were read from a single sample in a study of blood T cell repertoires in COVID-19. Assay: immunoSEQ multiplex PCR; the TCRdb copy retains only in-frame clones and omits some. The repertoire holds approximately 310,000 clones, with under 90% as singletons. Input material: PBMCs or T cells enriched from blood (not recorded which). The receptors come from a man in his fifties or sixties who had recovered from COVID-19. Each CDR3 is given with its conserved first and last residue. The D gene is left open where the match is weak. Clone size, where shown, is once, few, many, or a class for clones that have expanded.

D,size,V,J,CDR3,DNA
NA,NA,TRBV7-9,TRBJ2-3,CASSLTGTDTQYF,TGTGCCAGCAGCTTAACAGGGACAGATACGCAGTATTTT
NA,NA,TRBV5-1,TRBJ2-5,CASSLDPGAPETQYF,TGCGCCAGCAGCTTGGATCCAGGGGCCCCGGAGACCCAGTACTTC
TRBD2,NA,TRBV18,TRBJ2-7,CASSPTSTSGSSIEQYF,TGTGCCAGCTCCCCCACGAGTACTAGCGGGAGTTCTATCGAGCAGTACTTC
NA,NA,TRBV11-3,TRBJ2-2,CASSQDSPANTGELFF,TGTGCCAGCAGCCAAGACAGCCCCGCGAACACCGGGGAGCTGTTTTTT
NA,once,TRBV27,TRBJ1-2,CASSDRPRGAGYTF,TGTGCCAGCAGCGACAGGCCCCGAGGGGCTGGCTACACCTTC
NA,NA,TRBV5-1,TRBJ1-2,CARSPEGRGGYTF,TGCGCCCGCAGCCCCGAGGGGAGGGGGGGCTACACCTTC
TRBD1,few,TRBV10-3,TRBJ1-2,CAIKRTGGMVNGYTF,TGTGCCATCAAACGGACAGGGGGCATGGTAAATGGCTACACCTTC
TRBD2,once,TRBV9,TRBJ2-7,CASSGGPSGSGYEQYF,TGTGCCAGCAGCGGAGGCCCCAGCGGGAGTGGGTACGAGCAGTACTTC
TRBD1,NA,TRBV5-5,TRBJ2-7,CASSRDSLSYEQYF,TGTGCCAGCAGTCGGGACAGCCTGTCCTACGAGCAGTACTTC
NA,NA,TRBV19,TRBJ1-5,CASSISQVSNQPQHF,TGTGCCAGTAGTATCTCTCAGGTTAGCAATCAGCCCCAGCATTTT
TRBD2,NA,TRBV7-9,TRBJ2-1,CASGEGTYNEQFF,TGTGCCAGCGGGGAGGGGACCTACAATGAGCAGTTCTTC
NA,NA,TRBV5-1,TRBJ1-2,CASSLEGRVGGSYGYTF,TGCGCCAGCAGCTTGGAGGGCAGGGTAGGCGGATCCTATGGCTACACCTTC
TRBD1,NA,TRBV5-1,TRBJ1-5,CASSPGTVGTNQPQHF,TGCGCCAGCAGCCCCGGGACAGTCGGGACCAATCAGCCCCAGCATTTT
NA,NA,TRBV5-1,TRBJ2-7,CASSLMGLAYEQYF,TGCGCCAGCAGCTTGATGGGCCTTGCCTACGAGCAGTACTTC
TRBD2,NA,TRBV7-9,TRBJ2-3,CASSSDTSGMGTDTQYF,TGTGCCAGCAGCTCCGACACTAGCGGGATGGGCACAGATACGCAGTATTTT
NA,NA,TRBV5-1,TRBJ2-2,CASSLRAGGELFF,TGCGCCAGCAGCTTACGGGCGGGCGGGGAGCTGTTTTTT
TRBD1,NA,TRBV29-1,TRBJ1-5,CSVGGTGDQPQHF,TGCAGCGTTGGAGGGACAGGGGATCAGCCCCAGCATTTT
NA,few,TRBV3-1/TRBV3-2,TRBJ2-2,CASSQYFPGTTNTGELFF,TGTGCCAGCAGCCAATACTTCCCCGGGACAACTAACACCGGGGAGCTGTTTTTT
TRBD1,NA,TRBV3-1/TRBV3-2,TRBJ1-1,CASSQPGTGGAFF,TGTGCCAGCAGCCAGCCAGGGACAGGAGGAGCTTTCTTT
NA,NA,TRBV19,TRBJ2-1,CASSIDPHSNEQFF,TGTGCCAGTAGTATAGACCCCCATAGCAATGAGCAGTTCTTC
NA,once,TRBV5-4,TRBJ2-2,CASQNPSRRSTGELFF,TGTGCCAGCCAGAACCCATCCCGGAGGAGCACCGGGGAGCTGTTTTTT
NA,once,TRBV25-1,TRBJ2-3,CASSEFRGSTDTQYF,TGTGCCAGCAGTGAATTCCGCGGGAGCACAGATACGCAGTATTTT
TRBD2,NA,TRBV3-1/TRBV3-2,TRBJ2-7,CASSSGTSGAYEQYF,TGTGCCAGCAGCTCTGGGACTAGCGGAGCCTACGAGCAGTACTTC
NA,NA,TRBV6-1,TRBJ1-5,CASSEQGSSNQPQHF,TGTGCCAGCAGTGAACAGGGTTCTAGCAATCAGCCCCAGCATTTT
TRBD2,NA,TRBV9,TRBJ2-1,CASSVVSSGNRNEQFF,TGTGCCAGCAGCGTGGTGTCTAGCGGGAATCGAAATGAGCAGTTCTTC
NA,NA,TRBV28,TRBJ2-1,CASSRNRDFNEQFF,TGTGCCAGCAGCCGGAACAGGGATTTCAATGAGCAGTTCTTC
TRBD2,NA,TRBV7-3,TRBJ2-3,CASSSVAGGPTDTQYF,TGTGCCAGCAGCTCCGTAGCGGGAGGGCCAACAGATACGCAGTATTTT
TRBD2,NA,TRBV5-1,TRBJ2-3,CASSLSAGGPADTQYF,TGCGCCAGCAGCTTGTCAGCGGGAGGGCCGGCAGATACGCAGTATTTT
TRBD1,NA,TRBV28,TRBJ2-7,CASSSTGDSYEQYF,TGTGCCAGCAGTTCGACAGGGGACTCCTACGAGCAGTACTTC
TRBD2,NA,TRBV5-4,TRBJ2-2,CASSPVAGGLVTGELFF,TGTGCCAGCAGCCCAGTAGCGGGAGGGTTGGTCACCGGGGAGCTGTTTTTT
NA,few,TRBV28,TRBJ2-7,CASSYTGRSSYEQYF,TGTGCCAGCAGTTATACAGGGAGAAGCTCCTACGAGCAGTACTTC
TRBD1,NA,TRBV7-3,TRBJ1-1,CASSIGTGRLNTEAFF,TGTGCCAGCAGCATAGGGACAGGGAGGTTGAACACTGAAGCTTTCTTT
TRBD1,NA,TRBV5-5,TRBJ2-3,CASSLYGQATDTQYF,TGTGCCAGCAGCTTGTACGGACAGGCCACAGATACGCAGTATTTT
TRBD1,NA,TRBV18,TRBJ1-2,CASSPLTTGTGGDGYTF,TGTGCCAGCTCACCCCTAACTACCGGGACAGGGGGCGATGGCTACACCTTC
NA,NA,TRBV3-1/TRBV3-2,TRBJ1-3,CASSQGFAGGGNTIYF,TGTGCCAGCAGCCAAGGCTTCGCGGGGGGCGGTAACACCATATATTTT
TRBD1,few,TRBV28,TRBJ2-7,CASRHDRGEQYF,TGTGCCAGCAGGCACGACAGGGGCGAGCAGTACTTC
NA,NA,TRBV19,TRBJ2-5,CASSESGGRKTQYF,TGTGCCAGTAGTGAGTCTGGGGGGAGGAAGACCCAGTACTTC
NA,NA,TRBV7-2,TRBJ2-1,CASSLAGATYNEQFF,TGTGCCAGCAGCTTAGCGGGGGCTACCTACAATGAGCAGTTCTTC
TRBD1,NA,TRBV10-1,TRBJ2-7,CASSDPGTGSYEQYF,TGCGCCAGCAGTGACCCCGGGACAGGATCCTACGAGCAGTACTTC
NA,NA,TRBV25-1,TRBJ2-7,CASSGSPVVAGEQYF,TGTGCCAGCAGTGGATCCCCGGTAGTTGCGGGGGAGCAGTACTTC
TRBD1,NA,TRBV29-1,TRBJ1-5,CSVAGQGKGQPQHF,TGCAGCGTTGCCGGACAGGGAAAGGGTCAGCCCCAGCATTTT
TRBD2,NA,TRBV18,TRBJ2-5,CASSPGFTSGQETQYF,TGTGCCAGCTCACCGGGGTTTACTAGCGGCCAAGAGACCCAGTACTTC
TRBD1,NA,TRBV19,TRBJ1-5,CASSNRDSPRNQPQHF,TGTGCCAGTAGTAACCGGGACAGCCCGAGGAATCAGCCCCAGCATTTT
NA,NA,TRBV19,TRBJ2-4,CASRSSPLLAKNIQYF,TGTGCCAGTAGGTCGTCGCCTCTACTAGCCAAAAACATTCAGTACTTC
NA,NA,TRBV12-3/TRBV12-4,TRBJ1-3,CASKSGAGNTIYF,TGTGCCAGCAAAAGTGGAGCCGGAAACACCATATATTTT
NA,NA,TRBV5-1,TRBJ1-1,CASSLRDINTEAFF,TGCGCCAGCAGCTTGAGGGACATTAACACTGAAGCTTTCTTT
TRBD2,NA,TRBV7-3,TRBJ2-1,CASSPTSGSYNEQFF,TGTGCCAGCAGCCCCACTAGCGGCTCCTACAATGAGCAGTTCTTC